These 31 T cell receptor beta chains were sequenced from one sample in a study of blood T cells in healthy people across ages. Primed by a sample-barcoded 5' primer and a J-beta primer mix, a second PCR proceeded for 7 to 11 cycles. TCRdb processed the 5' RACE reads anew with MiXCR; each CDR3 protein has one entry. The sample includes around 800,000 distinct CDR3 sequences, about 26% of them seen just once. These data also formed part of another study, on T cells of mothers and their children.

Sequencing was performed on blood. The receptor set was obtained from a boy aged 10-17 years in good health.

The chain links TRBV28 to TRBJ1-4; D gene unclear. Per germline, CDR1 MDHEN and CDR2 SYDVKM. The CDR3 has 14 amino acids. V was trimmed by 3 bases and J by 7 bases, leaving 12 bases between them. The CDR3 here is CASSLIRTVEKLFF. For the CDR3, the DNA is TGTGCCAGCAGTTTGATTCGGACGGTTGAAAAACTGTTTTTT.

The rearrangement uses TRBV5-6 and TRBJ2-1; D uncertain. The CDR3 consists of 13 residues. Germline V gene sequence: CDR1 SGHDT, CDR2 YYEEEE. V lost 4 bases and J lost 4, with 9 bases in between. The DNA of the CDR3 is TGTGCCAGCAGCGACGCTAATTACAATGAGCAGTTCTTC. Translated, it gives CASSDANYNEQFF.

The chain has TRBV20-1 and TRBJ1-2; D is unresolved. The germline CDR1 and CDR2 sequences are DFQATT and SNEGSKA (reference sequence). V lost 1 base and J 6 bases, leaving 9 bases between the germline ends. The CDR3 is 12 residues long. Here the CDR3 DNA reads TGCAGTGCTAGAGGCCTCGAGGATGGCTACACCTTC. It translates to CSARGLEDGYTF.

The gene calls are TRBV5-1 and TRBJ2-5; 7 bases line up with TRBD2. The end of the DNA fits TRBJ2-7 better, so the J call may be wrong. The germline V gene has CDR1 SGHRS and CDR2 YFSETQ. The CDR3 length is 15 residues. The CDR3 coding sequence is TGCGCCAGCAACACCTTACGGGGGGAAACCTACGAGCAGTACTTC. Protein: CASNTLRGETYEQYF.

About this clonotype: A much larger clone sits a single nucleotide away, making a read error possible. J is TRBJ1-4 and V is TRBV11-2, with D possibly matching TRBD1 (6 bases). Germline CDR1 SGHAT, CDR2 FQNNGV. The CDR3 covers 14 residues. CDR3: CASSSGGANGKLFF. CDR3 nucleotide sequence: TGTGCCAGCAGCTCGGGGGGGGCTAATGGAAAACTGTTTTTT. The variable domain in full, with the rest retrieved from reference TRBV11-2 and TRBJ1-4, is EAGVAQSPRYKIIEKRQSVAFWCNPISGHATLYWYQQILGQGPKLLIQFQNNGVVDDSQLPKDRFSAERLKGVDSTLKIQPAKLEDSAVYLCASSSGGANGKLFFGSGTQLSVL.

This clonotype has more than one count but fewer than ten. The rearrangement joins TRBV5-1 to TRBJ2-5; D is perhaps TRBD1 or TRBD2 (5 bases each). Gene TRBJ2-1 matches the end of the DNA better, so the J call may be wrong. Per the germline V gene, CDR1 is SGHRS and CDR2 is YFSETQ. The CDR3 is 14 residues long. The CDR3 here is CASSLSGPLNEQFF. For the CDR3, the DNA is TGCGCCAGCAGCTTGTCGGGGCCCCTCAATGAGCAGTTCTTC.

This clonotype occurred a few times. This chain links TRBV12-3 or TRBV12-4 with TRBJ1-2, with D hard to call. V lost 3 bases, J lost 4 bases, and 9 bases lay in between. The CDR3 extends over 13 amino acids. CDR3 nucleotides: TGTGCCAGCAGTTTCGACTCGGCCTATGGCTACACCTTC. Residues: CASSFDSAYGYTF.

The rearrangement links TRBV13 to TRBJ2-3; D tentatively fits TRBD1 or TRBD2 (5 bases each). Germline V lookup: CDR1 PRHDT, CDR2 FYEKMQ (reference sequence). V lost 5 bases to trimming and J lost 0 bases, with 15 bases between them. The CDR3 is 16 residues long. CDR3 nucleotide sequence: TGTGCCAGCAGCCCCGGGGCAGTTTATAGCACAGATACGCAGTATTTT. Residues: CASSPGAVYSTDTQYF.

This clonotype appeared a few times. The CDR3 spells CASSLGQGPTNEKLFF. The DNA for the CDR3 is TGCGCCAGCAGCCTGGGACAGGGTCCAACTAATGAAAAACTGTTTTTT. This rearrangement joins TRBV5-1 to TRBJ1-4; TRBD1 aligns across 9 bases. The trim removed 4 bases at V and 0 bases at J, leaving 4 bases unmatched. Germline CDR1 and CDR2: SGHRS and YFSETQ. This CDR3 has 16 residues.

The V gene is TRBV2, the J gene TRBJ2-2, with D tentatively TRBD1 (6 bases). CDR1 is SNHLY, CDR2 FYNNEI, per germline. The CDR3 runs to 18 residues. V lost 0 bases and J lost 0, with 14 bases in between. The CDR3 DNA follows: TGTGCCAGCAGTGAAGCCCGGGATGAGGGGGCGAACACCGGGGAGCTGTTTTTT. Amino acid sequence: CASSEARDEGANTGELFF.

The chain has TRBV7-3 and TRBJ2-3; 10 nucleotides align to TRBD2. The germline gives CDR1 SGHTA, CDR2 FQGTGA. After removal of 5 bases from V and 2 bases from J, the junction contained 13 bases not matched to a gene. CDR3 length: 18 amino acids. CDR3 loop: CASSPHPIAGGPTDTQYF. Here the CDR3 DNA reads TGTGCCAGCAGCCCCCACCCTATAGCGGGGGGCCCCACAGATACGCAGTATTTT.

The rearrangement uses TRBV6-5 and TRBJ2-5, with D tentatively TRBD1 (5 bases). V was pared by 7 bases and J by 5 bases, with 8 bases between. Germline V lookup: CDR1 MNHEY, CDR2 SVGAGI. This CDR3 has 11 residues. CDR3 nucleotide sequence: TGTGCCAGCACCAAGGGGGAGACCCAGTACTTC. This sequence encodes CASTKGETQYF.

The rearrangement uses TRBV20-1 and TRBJ1-1; 7 bases fit TRBD1. The J segment lost 4 bases and the V segment lost 5 bases, leaving 4 bases of the junction unmatched. The CDR3 consists of 12 residues. CDR1 DFQATT and CDR2 SNEGSKA come from the germline V gene (reference sequence). CDR3 region: CSAVTGPTEAFF. The CDR3 DNA reads TGCAGTGCTGTGACAGGGCCCACTGAAGCTTTCTTT.

This chain connects TRBV6-1 to TRBJ1-4, with 8 bases aligning to TRBD1. After removal of 3 bases from V and 8 bases from J, the junction contained 2 bases not matched to a gene. Germline CDR1 is MNHNS and CDR2 is SASEGT. This CDR3 is 13 amino acids long. The CDR3 DNA reads as TGTGCCAGCAGTGAGGACAGGGCCGAAAAACTGTTTTTT. It specifies CASSEDRAEKLFF.

The chain uses TRBV7-7 and TRBJ2-5, with D perhaps TRBD1 (6 bases). This CDR3 spans 15 amino acids. V was trimmed by 1 base and J by 2 bases, leaving 11 bases between them. The germline gives CDR1 SSHAT, CDR2 FNYEAQ (reference sequence). Here the CDR3 DNA reads TGTGCCAGCAGCTTAGGGGCAGGGGAACAAGAGACCCAGTACTTC. Encoded protein: CASSLGAGEQETQYF.

The chain has TRBV7-2 and TRBJ1-1; D uncertain. Germline lookup yields CDR1 SGHTA and CDR2 FQGNSA. The V gene lost 8 bases and the J gene lost 2 bases, with 12 bases spanning the gap. The CDR3 is 13 amino acids. The DNA for the CDR3 is TGTGCCAGCTGGGAATCGGACAACACTGAAGCTTTCTTT. Protein product: CASWESDNTEAFF.

The chain carries TRBV12-3 or TRBV12-4 and TRBJ2-7; tentative D call: TRBD2 (6 bases). This CDR3 is 14 amino acids long. Trimming took off 5 bases at V and 0 bases at J, with 11 bases between the two ends. CDR3 loop: CASSEEGLSYEQYF. Here the CDR3 DNA reads TGTGCCAGCAGTGAGGAGGGCCTCTCCTACGAGCAGTACTTC.

This clonotype came up a few times. The rearrangement uses TRBV27 and TRBJ2-3; D remains ambiguous. The J call may not be correct, given that the DNA end is closer to TRBJ1-5. The germline gives CDR1 MNHEY, CDR2 SMNVEV (reference sequence). This CDR3 region has 13 residues. CDR3 nucleotide sequence: TGTGCCAGCAGTCCAACCCGGTGGGATACGCAGCATTTT. This translates into CASSPTRWDTQHF.

This clonotype was seen only a few times. The rearrangement joins TRBV4-2 to TRBJ1-2; D possibly corresponds to TRBD1 (6 bases). The V end lost 0 bases, the J end lost 8 bases, and 10 bases lay between the germline ends. The length of the CDR3 is 13 residues. The germline gives CDR1 LGHNA, CDR2 YNFKEQ. The DNA for the CDR3 is TGTGCCAGCAGCCAAGATAACAGGGCGGGCTACACCTTC. Translated, it gives CASSQDNRAGYTF.

This chain joins TRBV20-1 and TRBJ2-5, with a tentative D call TRBD2 (6 bases). The CDR3 is 13 residues long. Germline lookup yields CDR1 DFQATT and CDR2 SNEGSKA (reference sequence). V was trimmed by 3 bases and J by 11 bases, leaving 19 bases between them. In DNA, the CDR3 is TGCAGTGCTAGGGGGGGAGGCAGCGGTGAGCAGTACTTC. Amino acids: CSARGGGSGEQYF.

The genes are TRBV3-1 and TRBJ2-1; 8 bases align to TRBD2. This CDR3 contains 16 residues. The V gene's germline CDR1 is LGHDT and CDR2 YNNKEL (reference sequence). Trimming removed 1 base from V and 3 bases from J; junction bases left unmatched: 5. CDR3 sequence (DNA): TGTGCCAGCAGCCAAGGTGGGCGGGGGGTCTACAATGAGCAGTTCTTC. It specifies CASSQGGRGVYNEQFF.

The gene calls are TRBV6-6 and TRBJ2-5, with 11 bases identical to TRBD2. The V gene end was trimmed by 4 bases and the J gene end by 3 bases; junction bases not matched to a gene: 7. The germline gives CDR1 MNHNY, CDR2 SVGAGI (reference sequence). This CDR3 is built from 16 residues. The CDR3 sequence is CASSLRTSGHEETQYF. For the CDR3, the DNA is TGTGCCAGCAGTTTGCGGACTAGCGGGCACGAAGAGACCCAGTACTTC.

This clonotype showed up just a few times. V usage is TRBV9 and J usage is TRBJ2-1; 7 bases fit TRBD1. From germline, CDR1 is SGDLS and CDR2 YYNGEE. V shed 3 bases, J shed 4 bases, and the junction held 1 base outside the gene matches. The CDR3 consists of 13 residues. The CDR3 nucleotides read TGTGCCAGCAGCGGGGGACAGTACAATGAGCAGTTCTTC. Translating it yields CASSGGQYNEQFF.

V gene TRBV29-1 combines with J gene TRBJ1-1; D remains unclear. Trimming removed 7 bases at V and 2 bases at J, with 14 bases between. This CDR3 contains 13 residues. CDR1 SQVTM and CDR2 ANQGSEA come from the germline V gene. The CDR3 loop is CSATKGTNTEAFF. CDR3 sequence (DNA): TGCAGCGCCACAAAGGGAACCAACACTGAAGCTTTCTTT.

This clonotype was counted only a few times. The chain combines TRBV3-1 with TRBJ2-5; D remains ambiguous. Germline-derived CDR1 and CDR2 are LGHDT and YNNKEL (reference sequence). The CDR3 totals 13 residues. V was trimmed by 3 bases and J by 4 bases, leaving 9 bases between them. The chain's CDR3 is CASSHLARETQYF. The CDR3 region has the DNA TGTGCCAGCAGCCATCTCGCTCGAGAGACCCAGTACTTC.

The chain carries TRBV6-4 and TRBJ2-3; TRBD2 agrees at 10 bases. From germline, CDR1 is MRHNA and CDR2 SNTAGT. The CDR3 length is 16 residues. J was trimmed by 5 bases and V by 3 bases; bases with no gene match: 8. The chain's CDR3 is CASSERSGGALDTQYF. The CDR3 bases are TGTGCCAGCAGTGAAAGGAGCGGGGGGGCCCTAGATACGCAGTATTTT.

This chain links TRBV28 with TRBJ2-7; a weak D match, TRBD2 (5 bases). Trimming removed 5 bases from V and 6 bases from J, with 14 bases in between. The germline V gene encodes CDR1 MDHEN and CDR2 SYDVKM. CDR3 length: 13 residues. The CDR3: CASSTRTAPEQYF. The CDR3 nucleotides read TGTGCCAGCAGTACCAGGACTGCTCCCGAGCAGTACTTC.

This clonotype occurred a few times. The genes are TRBV29-1 and TRBJ1-1; TRBD1 aligns across 8 bases. V gave up 8 bases and J gave up 5 bases; unmatched junction bases: 7. The CDR3 runs 12 residues. Germline-derived CDR1 and CDR2 are SQVTM and ANQGSEA. In DNA, the CDR3 is TGCAGCCTCCAGGGGGCCGTAACTGAAGCTTTCTTT. It specifies CSLQGAVTEAFF.

V gene TRBV11-2 combines with J gene TRBJ2-4; D remains unclear. The CDR3 spans 15 residues. V gave up 5 bases and J gave up 0 bases, with 11 bases separating them. In germline, CDR1 is SGHAT, CDR2 FQNNGV. CDR3 sequence reads: CASSAPDLAKNIQYF. CDR3 DNA: TGTGCCAGCAGCGCCCCTGACTTAGCCAAAAACATTCAGTACTTC.

This chain connects TRBV5-5 to TRBJ1-2, with D maybe TRBD1 (5 bases). This CDR3 is built from 15 residues. V was cut by 0 bases and J by 2 bases, with 11 bases left in between. Germline V gene sequence: CDR1 SGHKS, CDR2 YYEKEE (reference sequence). CDR3 protein: CASSLAAQGNYGYTF. The CDR3 region has the DNA TGTGCCAGCAGCTTGGCCGCCCAGGGCAACTATGGCTACACCTTC.

This clonotype has more than one count but fewer than ten. The V gene is TRBV29-1, the J gene TRBJ2-1; 10 bases fit TRBD2. J lost 5 bases, V lost 4 bases, and 8 bases had no gene match. Germline assignment: CDR1 SQVTM and CDR2 ANQGSEA. The CDR3 has 15 residues. The CDR3 coding sequence is TGCAGCGTTGTTCCTAGCGGGGGACTGAACAATGAGCAGTTCTTC. Amino acid sequence: CSVVPSGGLNNEQFF.